Each of the 10 T cell receptor beta chains below was sequenced from the same sample in a study of identical twins. Using its own MiXCR run on the 5' RACE reads, TCRdb lists one record per CDR3 protein. The sample includes 550,000 to 800,000 distinct CDR3 sequences, under 8.5% of them seen just once. This same sample was also part of a study on yellow fever vaccine responses in identical twins.

The source material was PBMCs. The receptor set was obtained from a woman aged 18-29 years in good health.

This clonotype appeared a few times. The chain joins TRBV11-2 to TRBJ2-7; a possible D gene is TRBD2 (6 bases). V was pared by 0 bases and J by 4 bases, with 10 bases between. The CDR3 sequence is 14 residues long. Germline CDR1 and CDR2: SGHAT and FQNNGV. CDR3 region: CASSLEAGNYEQYV. CDR3 sequence (DNA): TGTGCCAGCAGCTTAGAGGCGGGAAATTACGAGCAGTACGTC.

This clonotype has at least ten counts. CDR3 amino acids: CASSTKQGSEQYV. CDR3 in DNA: TGCGCCAGCAGCACCAAACAGGGAAGCGAGCAGTACGTC. V gene TRBV5-1 combines with J gene TRBJ2-7; D possibly corresponds to TRBD1 (6 bases). The CDR3 has 13 residues. Between the trimmed V and J ends, which lost 4 bases and 6 bases, there was a span of 14 bases. Germline V gives CDR1 SGHRS, CDR2 YFSETQ.

This clonotype was counted only a few times. The chain links TRBV20-1 to TRBJ2-3; TRBD2 aligns across 12 bases. Trimming removed 5 bases from V and 8 bases from J; junction bases left unmatched: 8. Looked up from germline, CDR1 is DFQATT and CDR2 is SNEGSKA (reference sequence). CDR3 length: 14 amino acids. The CDR3 sequence: CSADLPGLAGTQYF. The CDR3 coding sequence is TGCAGTGCTGACCTCCCGGGACTAGCGGGTACGCAGTATTTT.

This clonotype has only a few counts. The chain combines TRBV11-2 with TRBJ2-3; TRBD2 matches 8 bases. Germline V gene sequence: CDR1 SGHAT, CDR2 FQNNGV. The CDR3 has 16 amino acids. V dropped 6 bases and J dropped 6; count of bases not matched to a gene: 14. The CDR3 DNA follows: TGTGCCAGCAGGAAATTTAGCGGGGCCTACCCGGATACGCAGTATTTT. It encodes CASRKFSGAYPDTQYF.

The CDR3 is CAPGRGLGSYNEQFF. CDR3 bases: TGTGCCCCGGGGAGGGGGCTGGGTTCCTACAATGAGCAGTTCTTC. V and J are TRBV21-1 and TRBJ2-1; TRBD1 was called by the table and not checked on the DNA. TRBV21-1 is designated a pseudogene. The length of the CDR3 is 15 residues.

This clonotype came up many times. The chain carries TRBV28 and TRBJ2-3; possibly TRBD1 for D (6 bases). V dropped 10 bases and J dropped 2 bases, with 16 bases sitting between them. Germline V lookup: CDR1 MDHEN, CDR2 SYDVKM. The CDR3 loop spans 14 amino acids. The CDR3 coding sequence is TGTGCCACCGCAATGACAGGATTCACAGATACGCAGTATTTT. Its protein is CATAMTGFTDTQYF.

The V and J genes are TRBV7-9 and TRBJ2-1; the match to TRBD2 covers 9 bases. This CDR3 has 17 residues. V shed 2 bases and J 5 bases; nucleotides not matched to a gene: 10. The germline CDR1 and CDR2 sequences are SEHNR and FQNEAQ (reference sequence). The CDR3 bases are TGTGCCAGCAGCTTAAAAGTTGCGGCGGGGGGGGACAATGAGCAGTTCTTC. This sequence encodes CASSLKVAAGGDNEQFF.

This clonotype showed up just a few times. The chain uses TRBV10-1 and TRBJ1-4, with 9 bases fitting TRBD1. This CDR3 has 14 residues. The V segment lost 9 bases and the J segment 5 bases; nucleotides outside the gene matches: 7. Germline values: CDR1 WNHNN, CDR2 SYGVQD (reference sequence). The DNA of the CDR3 is TGCGCCAGGATCCGCGGGACAGGGAATGAAAAACTGTTTTTT. As protein: CARIRGTGNEKLFF.

The chain employs TRBV20-1 and TRBJ1-6; D is possibly TRBD1 (5 bases). The CDR3 has 14 residues. Germline V CDR1 and CDR2: DFQATT, SNEGSKA (reference sequence). The V end was cut by 6 bases, the J end by 5 bases, with 14 bases between. The DNA for the CDR3 is TGCAGTGCCAGCTGGGACTATAATAATTCACCCCTCCACTTT. Translated: CSASWDYNNSPLHF.

The chain is built from TRBV28 and TRBJ1-4; D might be TRBD1 (5 bases). The germline V gene has CDR1 MDHEN and CDR2 SYDVKM. V was pared by 2 bases and J by 3 bases, with 10 bases between. The length of the CDR3 is 15 residues. The CDR3: CASSLTGTANEKLFF. The CDR3 nucleotides are TGTGCCAGCAGTTTAACCGGGACGGCTAATGAAAAACTGTTTTTT.